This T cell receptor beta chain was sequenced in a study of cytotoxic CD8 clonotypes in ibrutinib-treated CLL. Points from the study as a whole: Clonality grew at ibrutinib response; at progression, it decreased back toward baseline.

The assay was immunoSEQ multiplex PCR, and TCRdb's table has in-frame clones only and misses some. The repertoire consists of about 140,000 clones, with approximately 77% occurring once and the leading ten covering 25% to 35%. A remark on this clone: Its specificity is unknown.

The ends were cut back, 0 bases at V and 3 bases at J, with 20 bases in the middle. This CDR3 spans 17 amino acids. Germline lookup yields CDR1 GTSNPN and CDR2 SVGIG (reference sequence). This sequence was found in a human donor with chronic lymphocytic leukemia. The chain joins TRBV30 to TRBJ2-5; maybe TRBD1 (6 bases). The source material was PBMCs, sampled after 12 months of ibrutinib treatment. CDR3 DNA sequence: TGTGCCTGGAGTGTACGTCTTTGGTACAGGGCAAAAGAGACCCAGTACTTC. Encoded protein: CAWSVRLWYRAKETQYF.